A single count supports the clone carrying this T cell receptor (beta chain). Germline CDR1 MNHNS, CDR2 SASEGT. The CDR3 has 12 amino acids. Trimming cost V 1 base and J 11 bases, with 11 bases left between them. This sample was taken from a study of blood T cell repertoires in COVID-19. Across the study: Acute-phase and convalescent COVID-19 samples originated in the United States, Italy and Spain. T cells, B-cell-depleted T cells, or PBMCs provided the cDNA or gDNA that served as material.

In the original processing: How many nucleated cells were present was estimated from reference gene primer amplification. Measured with immunoSEQ multiplex PCR; TCRdb has only the in-frame clones, and not every one. D and trimming were read from the DNA, whereas the V and J calls and clone size are those reported in that table. The sample records about 340,000 clones, around nine tenths being singletons. Sequenced input: peripheral blood. This chain connects TRBV6-1 to TRBJ1-1; possibly TRBD1 for D (5 bases). The TCR sequence derives from a woman younger than 30 who had recovered from COVID-19. DNA for the CDR3: TGTGCCAGCAGTGAAGTACGGGGGTGGGCTTTCTTT. Encoded protein: CASSEVRGWAFF.